These 8 T cell receptor beta chains were sequenced from one sample in a study of blood T cell repertoires in COVID-19. Sequencing was performed with immunoSEQ multiplex PCR; in TCRdb, only in-frame clones are kept and a portion is missing. The sample consists of approximately 150,000 clones, 80% to 90% of them appearing once. The material sequenced was peripheral blood. The receptors derive from a woman in her 50s with active or convalescent COVID-19.

The chain employs TRBV4-2 and TRBJ2-7; 7 bases map to TRBD1. The CDR3 loop spans 14 amino acids. Germline V CDR1 and CDR2: LGHNA, YNFKEQ. The trim removed 0 bases at V and 4 bases at J, leaving 3 bases unmatched. The CDR3 DNA reads as TGTGCCAGCAGCCAAGAGGGGGACAGTTACGAGCAGTACTTC. Its translation: CASSQEGDSYEQYF.

The rearrangement links TRBV27 to TRBJ1-1; 7 bases align to TRBD1. This CDR3 has 16 residues. The ends lost 4 bases at V and 5 bases at J; junction bases unmatched: 13. CDR1 is MNHEY and CDR2 is SMNVEV in the germline V gene (reference sequence). The CDR3 sequence: CASSWGFDRVGTEAFF. CDR3 DNA: TGTGCCAGCAGTTGGGGCTTCGACAGGGTAGGGACTGAAGCTTTCTTT.

This clone was detected only once. The V and J genes are TRBV4-2 and TRBJ2-1; TRBD2 matches 8 bases. Germline V gives CDR1 LGHNA, CDR2 YNFKEQ. This CDR3 contains 19 residues. Unmatched junction bases numbered 10, after V lost 0 bases and J lost 0 bases. In DNA form, the CDR3 reads TGTGCCAGCAGCCAAGATGGTACTAGCGGTCCTAGCTCCTACAATGAGCAGTTCTTC. It specifies CASSQDGTSGPSSYNEQFF.

This rearrangement joins TRBV19 to TRBJ2-7, with 10 bases lining up with TRBD1. Germline CDR1 LNHDA, CDR2 SQIVND (reference sequence). The V gene end was trimmed by 7 bases and the J gene end by 0 bases; junction bases not matched to a gene: 9. The CDR3 runs to 16 residues. The CDR3 here is CASTPTGTGVSYEQYF. CDR3 DNA: TGTGCCAGTACTCCCACCGGGACAGGGGTCTCCTACGAGCAGTACTTC.

The CDR3 DNA is TGTGCCAGCAGCGTTACAGGGGATTATGGCTACACCTTC. Residues: CASSVTGDYGYTF. V is TRBV2 and J is TRBJ1-2, with 7 bases that match TRBD1. V gave up 6 bases and J gave up 5 bases; unmatched junction bases: 6. The CDR3 sequence is 13 residues long. CDR1 is SNHLY and CDR2 is FYNNEI in the germline V gene.

The CDR3 DNA reads TGCGCCAGCAGCTTGGGACAGGGGAGTACTGGAAACACCATATATTTT. Its protein is CASSLGQGSTGNTIYF. The chain has TRBV5-1 and TRBJ1-3; the match to TRBD1 covers 8 bases. The CDR3 spans 16 residues. V lost 0 bases and J lost 2; bases outside the gene matches: 4. Germline V CDR1 and CDR2: SGHRS, YFSETQ. Combining the CDR3 with reference TRBV5-1 and TRBJ1-3 gives the whole variable domain KAGVTQTPRYLIKTRGQQVTLSCSPISGHRSVSWYQQTPGQGLQFLFEYFSETQRNKGNFPGRFSGRQFSNSRSEMNVSTLELGDSALYLCASSLGQGSTGNTIYFGEGSWLTVV.

The V and J genes are TRBV2 and TRBJ1-2, with a weak D call TRBD1 (5 bases). V was trimmed by 3 bases and J by 2 bases, leaving 10 bases between them. CDR3 size: 14 residues. Germline CDR1 and CDR2: SNHLY and FYNNEI. The chain's CDR3 is CASSDQGLNYGYTF. The CDR3 nucleotides read TGTGCCAGCAGTGATCAGGGACTGAACTATGGCTACACCTTC.

The V and J genes are TRBV6-1 and TRBJ1-3; tentative D call: TRBD1 (5 bases). CDR3 length: 16 residues. V was pared by 1 base and J by 4 bases, with 14 bases between. Germline CDR1 and CDR2: MNHNS and SASEGT. CDR3 residues: CASSEEGLLAGNTIYF. The CDR3 nucleotides read TGTGCCAGCAGTGAAGAGGGACTCTTAGCCGGAAACACCATATATTTT.